A selection of T cell receptor beta chains follows, all from one sample in a study of T cells in localized non-small cell lung cancer. The assay was immunoSEQ multiplex PCR, and TCRdb's table has in-frame clones only and misses some. Counted here are tens of thousands of clones, approximately 86% occurring once; the ten biggest clones make up under 20%. The material was peripheral blood mononuclear cells, obtained before any cancer treatment. These receptors were taken from a man aged 40 to 69 with stage III lung adenocarcinoma. Each CDR3 is given with its conserved first and last residue. Each record gives: clone size, D gene, J gene, V gene, CDR3 protein, CDR3 DNA. A D gene is named only where the DNA matches it firmly. The size of a clone is reported for some rows only, either as once, few or many, or as a class for expanded clones.

size: .
D: TRBD1
J: TRBJ2-7
V: TRBV6-6
CDR3: CASREGTGSRYEQYF
DNA: TGTGCCAGCAGAGAAGGGACAGGGAGCCGCTACGAGCAGTACTTC

size: .
D: TRBD2
J: TRBJ2-3
V: TRBV9
CDR3: CASSSLAGKTDTQYF
DNA: TGTGCCAGCAGCTCACTAGCGGGGAAAACAGATACGCAGTATTTT

size: .
D: .
J: TRBJ2-2
V: TRBV4-3
CDR3: CASSQESGGLWGGELFF
DNA: TGCGCCAGCAGCCAAGAATCCGGGGGGCTATGGGGCGGGGAGCTGTTTTTT

size: .
D: .
J: TRBJ2-3
V: TRBV11-3
CDR3: CASSPVRAGAQYF
DNA: TGTGCCAGCAGCCCCGTCAGGGCGGGTGCGCAGTATTTT

size: .
D: .
J: TRBJ1-1
V: TRBV7-2
CDR3: CASSLGGKGGTEAFF
DNA: TGTGCCAGCAGCTTAGGGGGGAAGGGTGGCACTGAAGCTTTCTTT

size: .
D: .
J: TRBJ1-2
V: TRBV29-1
CDR3: CSVERRGRGNYGYTF
DNA: TGCAGCGTTGAACGTCGGGGTCGGGGGAACTATGGCTACACCTTC

size: .
D: .
J: TRBJ2-2
V: TRBV11-2
CDR3: CASSRDFRPGELFF
DNA: TGTGCCAGCAGCCGGGACTTTCGCCCCGGGGAGCTGTTTTTT

size: .
D: .
J: TRBJ1-4
V: TRBV30
CDR3: CAWSRRQLGEKLFF
DNA: TGTGCCTGGAGTCGACGGCAGCTGGGAGAAAAACTGTTTTTT

size: .
D: .
J: TRBJ1-2
V: TRBV19
CDR3: CATGNGGHYGYTF
DNA: TGTGCCACTGGCAATGGGGGCCACTATGGCTACACCTTC

size: .
D: TRBD2
J: TRBJ2-2
V: TRBV10-3
CDR3: CAISQRGNSGELFF
DNA: TGTGCCATCAGTCAGCGGGGGAACTCCGGGGAGCTGTTTTTT

size: .
D: .
J: TRBJ1-4
V: TRBV7-2
CDR3: CASSLGAGLSEKLFF
DNA: TGTGCCAGCAGCTTAGGGGCCGGCCTCTCTGAAAAACTGTTTTTT

size: .
D: .
J: TRBJ1-6
V: TRBV7-9
CDR3: CASSLAGESPLHF
DNA: TGTGCCAGCAGCTTAGCGGGTGAATCACCCCTCCACTTT

size: .
D: .
J: TRBJ1-3
V: TRBV6-1
CDR3: CASSSLGVPGNTIYF
DNA: TGTGCCAGCAGTTCCCTTGGGGTACCTGGAAACACCATATATTTT

size: .
D: .
J: TRBJ1-3
V: TRBV6-5
CDR3: CASRRTVRSGNTIYF
DNA: TGTGCCAGCAGGCGGACAGTTCGCTCTGGAAACACCATATATTTT

size: once
D: .
J: TRBJ2-1
V: TRBV5-5
CDR3: CASTDRGGDEQFF
DNA: TGTGCCAGCACCGACCGGGGCGGGGATGAGCAGTTCTTC

size: .
D: .
J: TRBJ2-3
V: TRBV29-1
CDR3: CSVKQGLTDTQYF
DNA: TGCAGCGTAAAACAGGGCCTGACAGATACGCAGTATTTT

size: large
D: .
J: TRBJ1-5
V: TRBV27
CDR3: CASSFLSQAGNQPQHF
DNA: TGTGCCAGCAGTTTTCTATCGCAGGCCGGCAATCAGCCCCAGCATTTT

size: .
D: .
J: TRBJ1-5
V: TRBV6-6
CDR3: CASKVGLNQPQHF
DNA: TGTGCCAGCAAAGTGGGACTCAATCAGCCCCAGCATTTT

size: once
D: TRBD2
J: TRBJ2-1
V: TRBV10-1
CDR3: CASSFSGGSYNEQFF
DNA: TGCGCCAGCAGTTTTAGCGGGGGTTCCTACAATGAGCAGTTCTTC

size: .
D: .
J: TRBJ2-7
V: TRBV7-2
CDR3: CASSLARDSGEQYF
DNA: TGTGCCAGCAGCTTAGCTAGGGACTCAGGAGAGCAGTACTTC

size: .
D: .
J: TRBJ1-1
V: TRBV6-5
CDR3: CASSRDLNTEAFF
DNA: TGTGCCAGCAGTCGGGACCTAAACACTGAAGCTTTCTTT

size: .
D: .
J: TRBJ2-4
V: TRBV5-1
CDR3: CASSLRGPSPIQYF
DNA: TGCGCCAGCAGCTTACGGGGCCCTAGTCCCATTCAGTACTTC

size: .
D: .
J: TRBJ2-1
V: TRBV5-1
CDR3: CASSLSTGNGEQFF
DNA: TGCGCCAGCAGCTTGTCGACCGGGAACGGTGAGCAGTTCTTC

size: .
D: .
J: TRBJ2-3
V: TRBV27
CDR3: CASSLVRTDTQYF
DNA: TGTGCCAGCAGTTTAGTCCGCACAGATACGCAGTATTTT

size: .
D: .
J: TRBJ1-2
V: TRBV2
CDR3: CASSEGGADYGYTF
DNA: TGTGCCAGCAGTGAGGGGGGCGCGGACTATGGCTACACCTTC

size: .
D: .
J: TRBJ2-7
V: TRBV5-1
CDR3: CASSLAYEQYF
DNA: TGCGCCAGCAGCTTGGCTTACGAGCAGTACTTC

size: .
D: .
J: TRBJ2-1
V: TRBV27
CDR3: CASSSASSSYNEQFF
DNA: TGTGCCAGCAGTTCGGCTTCGAGCTCCTACAATGAGCAGTTCTTC

size: few
D: TRBD1
J: TRBJ2-3
V: TRBV4-3
CDR3: CASRQIGQGGPTDTQYF
DNA: TGCGCCAGCAGACAAATCGGACAGGGGGGCCCCACAGATACGCAGTATTTT

size: .
D: TRBD1
J: TRBJ1-1
V: TRBV10-3
CDR3: CAISERQGQGGGTEAFF
DNA: TGTGCCATCAGTGAGAGGCAGGGACAGGGAGGCGGCACTGAAGCTTTCTTT

size: once
D: TRBD2
J: TRBJ2-4
V: TRBV4-3
CDR3: CASSQDSAGGARNIQYF
DNA: TGCGCCAGCAGCCAAGATTCAGCGGGGGGGGCGAGGAACATTCAGTACTTC

size: .
D: TRBD1
J: TRBJ1-1
V: TRBV6-5
CDR3: CASSSGTGLEAFF
DNA: TGTGCCAGCAGTTCAGGGACAGGGCTTGAAGCTTTCTTT

size: .
D: TRBD1
J: TRBJ2-7
V: TRBV18
CDR3: CASSLDRGGAYEQYF
DNA: TGTGCCAGCTCACTAGACAGGGGGGGAGCCTACGAGCAGTACTTC

size: few
D: TRBD1
J: TRBJ2-1
V: TRBV7-2
CDR3: CASSSTTGAYNEQFF
DNA: TGTGCCAGCAGCTCTACGACAGGGGCTTACAATGAGCAGTTCTTC

size: .
D: .
J: TRBJ2-2
V: TRBV9
CDR3: CASSPGPGLSTGELFF
DNA: TGTGCCAGCAGCCCAGGGCCGGGACTCTCCACCGGGGAGCTGTTTTTT

size: .
D: .
J: TRBJ2-7
V: TRBV6-6
CDR3: CASSTPRGDAYEQYF
DNA: TGTGCCAGCAGTACTCCCAGGGGGGACGCCTACGAGCAGTACTTC

size: .
D: TRBD1
J: TRBJ2-7
V: TRBV5-6
CDR3: CASTLTGPGLYEQYF
DNA: TGTGCCAGCACCTTGACAGGGCCGGGGCTCTACGAGCAGTACTTC

size: .
D: .
J: TRBJ2-5
V: TRBV6-1
CDR3: CASSELGWAGGTQYF
DNA: TGTGCCAGCAGTGAACTGGGGTGGGCCGGGGGGACCCAGTACTTC

size: .
D: .
J: TRBJ2-3
V: TRBV10-3
CDR3: CAISGRILPEGTDTQYF
DNA: TGTGCCATCAGTGGGCGCATACTCCCGGAGGGCACAGATACGCAGTATTTT

size: .
D: .
J: TRBJ2-7
V: TRBV5-5
CDR3: CASSLAVGTTYEQYF
DNA: TGTGCCAGCAGCTTGGCCGTCGGCACTACCTACGAGCAGTACTTC

size: .
D: .
J: TRBJ2-2
V: TRBV5-5
CDR3: CASSATQTGTGELFF
DNA: TGTGCCAGCAGCGCAACTCAAACAGGGACCGGGGAGCTGTTTTTT

size: .
D: .
J: TRBJ2-3
V: TRBV4-3
CDR3: CASSQGSTGITDTQYF
DNA: TGCGCCAGCAGCCAAGGGAGTACAGGGATCACAGATACGCAGTATTTT

size: .
D: TRBD1
J: TRBJ1-2
V: TRBV7-2
CDR3: CASSGDRGRPYGYTF
DNA: TGTGCCAGCAGCGGTGACAGGGGGCGACCCTATGGCTACACCTTC

size: .
D: .
J: TRBJ1-1
V: TRBV5-4
CDR3: CASSLGQGNIEAFF
DNA: TGTGCCAGCAGCTTGGGGCAGGGGAATATTGAAGCTTTCTTT

size: .
D: .
J: TRBJ2-3
V: TRBV7-9
CDR3: CASSLGGYREYF
DNA: TGTGCCAGCAGCTTAGGTGGCTACCGGGAGTATTTT

size: .
D: .
J: TRBJ2-7
V: TRBV28
CDR3: CASSSWTASSYEQYF
DNA: TGTGCCAGCAGTTCTTGGACAGCAAGCTCCTACGAGCAGTACTTC

size: .
D: TRBD2
J: TRBJ2-1
V: TRBV4-1
CDR3: CASSLRTSGGNNEQFF
DNA: TGCGCCAGCAGCTTAAGGACTAGCGGGGGAAACAATGAGCAGTTCTTC

size: .
D: .
J: TRBJ1-4
V: TRBV12-5
CDR3: CASGFLTNEKLFF
DNA: TGTGCTAGTGGTTTCTTAACTAATGAAAAACTGTTTTTT

size: few
D: .
J: TRBJ1-5
V: TRBV11-3
CDR3: CASSFPGEGISNQPQHF
DNA: TGTGCCAGCAGCTTTCCTGGGGAGGGTATTAGCAATCAGCCCCAGCATTTT

size: once
D: .
J: TRBJ1-5
V: TRBV28
CDR3: CASSLVGASNQPQHF
DNA: TGTGCCAGCAGTTTAGTAGGGGCAAGCAATCAGCCCCAGCATTTT

size: .
D: .
J: TRBJ2-1
V: TRBV28
CDR3: CASSTLITYNEQFF
DNA: TGTGCCAGCAGCACCCTGATTACCTACAATGAGCAGTTCTTC

size: .
D: TRBD2
J: TRBJ2-7
V: TRBV7-8
CDR3: CASSLRSASGDSPFEQYF
DNA: TGTGCCAGCAGCTTAAGGTCGGCTAGCGGGGACTCTCCCTTCGAGCAGTACTTC

size: .
D: TRBD1
J: TRBJ2-1
V: TRBV11-3
CDR3: CASSTGQGLRDEQFF
DNA: TGTGCCAGCAGCACTGGACAGGGGCTACGAGATGAGCAGTTCTTC

size: .
D: .
J: TRBJ1-4
V: TRBV28
CDR3: CASRLGGANEKLFF
DNA: TGTGCCAGCAGATTGGGGGGGGCTAATGAAAAACTGTTTTTT

size: .
D: TRBD2
J: TRBJ2-5
V: TRBV6-1
CDR3: CASRISGGLQETQYF
DNA: TGTGCCAGCAGGATTAGCGGGGGCCTCCAAGAGACCCAGTACTTC

size: .
D: TRBD2
J: TRBJ2-1
V: TRBV11-3
CDR3: CASSSRTRHNEQFF
DNA: TGTGCCAGCAGCTCCAGGACTAGACACAATGAGCAGTTCTTC